This TCR beta chain comes out of a study of human T cells and chemical hapten exposure. Study-level background: Per-sample TCR yield variation was attributed mainly to small pooled library volume differences.

TCRdb reanalysed the RACE reads using MiXCR and keeps one entry per CDR3 protein. The sample consists of about 80,000 distinct CDR3 sequences, 10% to 13% of them appearing once. This clonotype was observed many times. Sample time point: patch test 2, 6 weeks after DPC sensitization. Indicated treatment: therapeutic diphenylcyclopropenone sensitization with weekly scalp DPC. Each donor was an alopecia patient between 18 and 70 years of age who qualified for DPC. The CDR3 covers 14 residues. CDR1 is KGHSH and CDR2 is LQKENI in the germline V gene. The V segment lost 6 bases and the J segment 3 bases; nucleotides outside the gene matches: 7.

The sample was whole blood, taken in connection with sensitization to the hapten diphenylcyclopropenone (DPC). The chain employs TRBV18 and TRBJ2-7, with 8 bases matching TRBD1. The TCR was taken from a woman in her 30s with alopecia areata. Some clones in this sample may be carry-over from other donors' samples. In DNA, the CDR3 is TGTGCCAGCTCCAGGACAGGGTCGTTCTACGAGCAGTACTTC. This codes for CASSRTGSFYEQYF.